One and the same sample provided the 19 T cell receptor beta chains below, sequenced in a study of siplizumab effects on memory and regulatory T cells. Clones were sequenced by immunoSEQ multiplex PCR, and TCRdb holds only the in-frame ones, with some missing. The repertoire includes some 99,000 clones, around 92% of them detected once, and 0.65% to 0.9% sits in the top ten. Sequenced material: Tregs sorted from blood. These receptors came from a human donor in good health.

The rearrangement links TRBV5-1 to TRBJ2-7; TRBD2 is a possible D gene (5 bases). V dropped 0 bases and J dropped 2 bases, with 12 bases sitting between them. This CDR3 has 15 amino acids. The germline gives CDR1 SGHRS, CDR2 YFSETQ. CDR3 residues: CASSLGGSGPYEQYF. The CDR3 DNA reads TGCGCCAGCAGCTTGGGAGGGTCCGGTCCCTACGAGCAGTACTTC.

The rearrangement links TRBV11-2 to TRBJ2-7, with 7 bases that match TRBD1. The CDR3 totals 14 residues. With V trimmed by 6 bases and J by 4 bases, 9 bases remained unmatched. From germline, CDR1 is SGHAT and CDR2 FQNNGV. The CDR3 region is CASRTSAGGYEQYF. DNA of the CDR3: TGTGCCAGCAGAACGAGCGCAGGGGGTTACGAGCAGTACTTC.

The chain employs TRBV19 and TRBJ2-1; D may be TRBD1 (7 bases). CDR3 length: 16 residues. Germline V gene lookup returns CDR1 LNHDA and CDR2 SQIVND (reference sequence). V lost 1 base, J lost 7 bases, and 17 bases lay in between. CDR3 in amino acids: CASSIGWYQGGNEQFF. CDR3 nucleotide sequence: TGTGCCAGTAGTATAGGGTGGTATCAGGGGGGTAATGAGCAGTTCTTC.

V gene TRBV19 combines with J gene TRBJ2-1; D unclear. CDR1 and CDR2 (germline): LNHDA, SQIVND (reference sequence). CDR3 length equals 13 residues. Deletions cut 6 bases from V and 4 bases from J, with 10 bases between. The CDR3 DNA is TGTGCCAGTAGCGGCTGGCAATACAATGAGCAGTTCTTC. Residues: CASSGWQYNEQFF.

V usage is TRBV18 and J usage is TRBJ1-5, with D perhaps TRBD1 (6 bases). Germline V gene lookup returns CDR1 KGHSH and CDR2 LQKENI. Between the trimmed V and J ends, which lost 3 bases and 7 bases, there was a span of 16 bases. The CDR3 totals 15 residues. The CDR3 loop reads CASSPRQEEGQPQHF. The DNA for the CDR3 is TGTGCCAGCTCACCGCGACAGGAGGAAGGCCAGCCCCAGCATTTT. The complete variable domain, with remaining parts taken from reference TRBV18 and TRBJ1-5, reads NAGVMQNPRHLVRRRGQEARLRCSPMKGHSHVYWYRQLPEEGLKFMVYLQKENIIDESGMPKERFSAEFPKEGPSILRIQQVVRGDSAAYFCASSPRQEEGQPQHFGDGTRLSIL.

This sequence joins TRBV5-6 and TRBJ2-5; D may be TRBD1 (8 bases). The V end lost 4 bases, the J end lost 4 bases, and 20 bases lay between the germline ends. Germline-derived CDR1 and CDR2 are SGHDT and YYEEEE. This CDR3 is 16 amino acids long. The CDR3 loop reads CASSLGITGGGETQYF. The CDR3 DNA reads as TGTGCCAGCAGCCTCGGGATTACAGGGGGGGGAGAGACCCAGTACTTC.

CDR3 in amino acids: CASSPNGDTYNEQFF. The CDR3 coding sequence is TGTGCCAGCTCACCAAATGGGGACACGTACAATGAGCAGTTCTTC. The chain joins TRBV18 to TRBJ2-1; TRBD1 might be the D (6 bases). The CDR3 has 15 residues. Germline V gene sequence: CDR1 KGHSH, CDR2 LQKENI. V lost 2 bases to trimming and J lost 4 bases, with 12 bases between them.

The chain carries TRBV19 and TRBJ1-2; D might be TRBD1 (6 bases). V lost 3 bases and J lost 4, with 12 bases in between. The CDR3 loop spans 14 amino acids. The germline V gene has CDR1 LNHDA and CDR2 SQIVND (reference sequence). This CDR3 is CASSIGGRSYGYTF. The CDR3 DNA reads TGTGCCAGTAGTATTGGGGGGCGCAGCTATGGCTACACCTTC. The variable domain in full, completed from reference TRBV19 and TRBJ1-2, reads DGGITQSPKYLFRKEGQNVTLSCEQNLNHDAMYWYRQDPGQGLRLIYYSQIVNDFQKGDIAEGYSVSREKKESFPLTVTSAQKNPTAFYLCASSIGGRSYGYTFGSGTRLTVV.

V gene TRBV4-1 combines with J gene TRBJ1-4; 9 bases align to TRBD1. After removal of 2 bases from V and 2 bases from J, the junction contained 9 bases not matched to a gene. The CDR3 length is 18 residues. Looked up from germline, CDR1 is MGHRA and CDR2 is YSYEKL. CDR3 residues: CASSQKGQGFGTNEKLFF. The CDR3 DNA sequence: TGCGCCAGCAGCCAAAAGGGACAGGGCTTTGGTACTAATGAAAAACTGTTTTTT.

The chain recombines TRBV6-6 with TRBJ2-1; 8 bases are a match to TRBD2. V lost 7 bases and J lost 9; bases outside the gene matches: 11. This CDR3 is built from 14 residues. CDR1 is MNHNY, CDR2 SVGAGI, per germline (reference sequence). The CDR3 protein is CASTQSGRGSEQFF. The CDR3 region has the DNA TGTGCCAGCACTCAGAGCGGGAGAGGAAGTGAGCAGTTCTTC.

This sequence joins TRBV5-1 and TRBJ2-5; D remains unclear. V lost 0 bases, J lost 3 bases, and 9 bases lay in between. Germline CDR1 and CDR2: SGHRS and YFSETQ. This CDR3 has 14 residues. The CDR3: CASSLGGWEETQYF. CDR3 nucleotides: TGCGCCAGCAGCTTGGGAGGCTGGGAAGAGACCCAGTACTTC.

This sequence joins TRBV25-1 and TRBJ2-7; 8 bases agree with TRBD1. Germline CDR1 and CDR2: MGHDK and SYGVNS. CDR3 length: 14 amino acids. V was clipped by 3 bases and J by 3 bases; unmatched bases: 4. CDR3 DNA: TGTGCCAGCAGTGACCCGGGACAGGTCTACGAGCAGTACTTC. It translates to CASSDPGQVYEQYF.

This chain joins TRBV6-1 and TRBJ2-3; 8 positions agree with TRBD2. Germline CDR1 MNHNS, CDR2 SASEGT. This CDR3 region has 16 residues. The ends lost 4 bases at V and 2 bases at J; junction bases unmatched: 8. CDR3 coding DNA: TGTGCCAGCAGTGGGGGGGGAGCGGGGGTCACAGATACGCAGTATTTT. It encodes CASSGGGAGVTDTQYF.

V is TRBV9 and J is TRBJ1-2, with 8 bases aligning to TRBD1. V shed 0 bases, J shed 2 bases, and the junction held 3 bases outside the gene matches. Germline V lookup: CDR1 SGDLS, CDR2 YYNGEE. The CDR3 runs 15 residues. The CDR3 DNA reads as TGTGCCAGCAGCGTAGGAACAGGGGGAAACTATGGCTACACCTTC. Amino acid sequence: CASSVGTGGNYGYTF.

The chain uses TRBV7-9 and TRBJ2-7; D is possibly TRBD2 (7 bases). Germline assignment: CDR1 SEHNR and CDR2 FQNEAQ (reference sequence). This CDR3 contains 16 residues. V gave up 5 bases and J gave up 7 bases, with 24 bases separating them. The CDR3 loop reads CASSPPGAGEGLEQYF. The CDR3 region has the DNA TGTGCCAGCAGCCCTCCGGGGGCGGGAGAGGGGTTGGAGCAGTACTTC.

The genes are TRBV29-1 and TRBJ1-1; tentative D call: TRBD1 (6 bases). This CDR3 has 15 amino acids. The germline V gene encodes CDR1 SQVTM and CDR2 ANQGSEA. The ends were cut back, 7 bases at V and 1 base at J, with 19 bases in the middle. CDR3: CSAAGAAIWNTEAFF. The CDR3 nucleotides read TGCAGCGCCGCGGGGGCGGCGATTTGGAACACTGAAGCTTTCTTT.

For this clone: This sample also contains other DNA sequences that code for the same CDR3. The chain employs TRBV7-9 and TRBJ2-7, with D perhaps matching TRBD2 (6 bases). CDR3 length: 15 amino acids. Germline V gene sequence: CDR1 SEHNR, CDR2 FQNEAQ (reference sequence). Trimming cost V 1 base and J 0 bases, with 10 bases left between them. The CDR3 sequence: CASSLGLGSSYEQYF. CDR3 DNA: TGTGCCAGCAGCTTAGGACTCGGGAGCTCCTACGAGCAGTACTTC.

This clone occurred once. The DNA for the CDR3 is TGTGCCAGCAGGGCCCGTCTATCCACAGATACGCAGTATTTT. Translated, it gives CASRARLSTDTQYF. V and J are TRBV2 and TRBJ2-3, with unresolved D. The CDR3 is made up of 14 amino acids. CDR1 is SNHLY and CDR2 is FYNNEI in the germline V gene. Trimming took 6 bases from V and 2 from J, leaving 12 bases between them.

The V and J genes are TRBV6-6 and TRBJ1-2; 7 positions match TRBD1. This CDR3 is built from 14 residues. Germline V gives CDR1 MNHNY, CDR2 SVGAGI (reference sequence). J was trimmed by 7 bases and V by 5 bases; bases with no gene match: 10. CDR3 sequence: CASSPDRVGGGYTF. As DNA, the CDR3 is TGTGCCAGCAGTCCCGACAGGGTGGGAGGTGGCTACACCTTC.